The 21 T cell receptor beta chains below come from one sample, sequenced in a study of OX40 agonist ivuxolimab in advanced cancers. Clones were sequenced by immunoSEQ multiplex PCR, and TCRdb holds only the in-frame ones, with some missing. In the table there are about 19,000 clones, 68% of which are singletons. The material was CD4+ or CD8+ T cells sorted from blood, obtained in a trial of the OX40 agonist ivuxolimab. These receptors were obtained from an adult with an advanced solid tumor such as melanoma, head and neck, liver or kidney cancer.

In this sample, this clone turned up once. The chain combines TRBV19 with TRBJ1-5, with D maybe TRBD1 (5 bases). The CDR3 runs to 14 residues. The V end was cut by 1 base, the J end by 6 bases, with 10 bases between. Germline V CDR1 and CDR2: LNHDA, SQIVND (reference sequence). The CDR3 loop reads CASSIVGDAQPQHF. DNA of the CDR3: TGTGCCAGTAGTATAGTAGGGGACGCTCAGCCCCAGCATTTT.

The gene calls are TRBV11-2 and TRBJ2-1; 10 bases agree with TRBD1. The J segment lost 4 bases and the V segment lost 1 base, leaving 1 base of the junction unmatched. The CDR3 length is 15 residues. The germline V gene encodes CDR1 SGHAT and CDR2 FQNNGV. The CDR3 here is CASSLVGQGYNEQFF. CDR3 coding DNA: TGTGCCAGCAGCTTAGTGGGACAGGGGTACAATGAGCAGTTCTTC. Looking up the rest from reference TRBV11-2 and TRBJ2-1 gives the full variable domain: EAGVAQSPRYKIIEKRQSVAFWCNPISGHATLYWYQQILGQGPKLLIQFQNNGVVDDSQLPKDRFSAERLKGVDSTLKIQPAKLEDSAVYLCASSLVGQGYNEQFFGPGTRLTVL.

The genes are TRBV4-1 and TRBJ1-4; D is undetermined. Germline CDR1 and CDR2: MGHRA and YSYEKL. V gave up 3 bases and J gave up 8 bases, with 22 bases separating them. The CDR3 spans 17 residues. The CDR3 spells CASSHDPSRRDWEKLFF. The CDR3 region has the DNA TGCGCCAGCAGCCACGATCCGAGCAGGCGGGATTGGGAAAAACTGTTTTTT.

This chain links TRBV4-3 with TRBJ2-1, with a weak D call TRBD2 (6 bases). CDR1 is LGHNA and CDR2 is YSLEER in the germline V gene. The CDR3 runs 15 residues. The V and J ends lost 4 bases and 4 bases respectively, with 14 bases between them. The CDR3 loop reads CASSPGTVGYNEQFF. For the CDR3, the DNA is TGCGCCAGCAGCCCGGGGACTGTGGGATACAATGAGCAGTTCTTC.

The rearrangement joins TRBV19 to TRBJ2-1; weak D call: TRBD2 (6 bases). CDR3 length equals 14 residues. Germline loops: CDR1 LNHDA, CDR2 SQIVND (reference sequence). V was cut by 5 bases and J by 3 bases, with 11 bases left in between. CDR3 bases: TGTGCCAGTAGTCATTCGGGAGACTACAATGAGCAGTTCTTC. This sequence encodes CASSHSGDYNEQFF.

A few counts support this clone. The rearrangement links TRBV5-1 to TRBJ2-2; TRBD2 might be the D (5 bases). CDR3 length equals 16 residues. V gave up 1 base and J gave up 5 bases, with 15 bases separating them. Germline V gene lookup returns CDR1 SGHRS and CDR2 YFSETQ. DNA for the CDR3: TGCGCCAGCAGCTTGAATGACCAATGGAGGACCGGGGAGCTGTTTTTT. Its protein is CASSLNDQWRTGELFF.

The chain uses TRBV10-1 and TRBJ1-4; no reliable D call. Germline V CDR1 and CDR2: WNHNN, SYGVQD (reference sequence). The CDR3 is 8 amino acids. The DNA for the CDR3 is TGCTCCTGTGAAAAACTGTTTTTT. Encoded protein: CSCEKLFF.

V and J are TRBV4-3 and TRBJ2-2; 7 bases are a match to TRBD2. Germline CDR1 is LGHNA and CDR2 is YSLEER. Trimming cost V 2 bases and J 3 bases; bases outside gene matches: 12. The CDR3 is made up of 18 amino acids. The CDR3 is CASSQYLGRVGHTGELFF. Here the CDR3 DNA reads TGCGCCAGCAGCCAATACCTGGGGAGGGTCGGACACACCGGGGAGCTGTTTTTT.

The chain links TRBV28 to TRBJ2-7; D is perhaps TRBD2 (6 bases). V was pared by 4 bases and J by 2 bases, with 12 bases between. CDR3 length: 14 residues. Germline V CDR1 and CDR2: MDHEN, SYDVKM. DNA for the CDR3: TGTGCCAGCAGTTCGAGGACTACGGCCTACGAGCAGTACTTC. Its protein product is CASSSRTTAYEQYF.

This clone was observed many times. J is TRBJ2-7 and V is TRBV7-9; D is unresolved. Deletions cut 6 bases from V and 2 bases from J, with 14 bases between. This CDR3 is 14 amino acids long. CDR1 and CDR2 (germline): SEHNR, FQNEAQ (reference sequence). The CDR3 DNA reads TGTGCCAGCAGTCTACTACTTCGTACCTACGAGCAGTACTTC. This gives the protein CASSLLLRTYEQYF.

This sequence joins TRBV11-2 and TRBJ1-2; TRBD1 is a possible D gene (5 bases). The CDR3 sequence is 14 residues long. Between the trimmed V and J ends, which lost 5 bases and 5 bases, there was a span of 15 bases. Germline lookup yields CDR1 SGHAT and CDR2 FQNNGV. The CDR3 region has the DNA TGTGCCAGCAGCGGGGCAGGGCCCACATATGGCTACACCTTC. Protein sequence: CASSGAGPTYGYTF.

V and J are TRBV5-8 and TRBJ2-7; tentatively, D is TRBD1 (6 bases). Per germline, CDR1 SGHTS and CDR2 YDEGEE. This CDR3 is 15 amino acids long. The V and J ends lost 0 bases and 4 bases respectively, with 14 bases between them. CDR3 sequence reads: CASSLAGVGGYEQYF. The CDR3 DNA is TGTGCCAGCAGCTTGGCAGGGGTCGGAGGATACGAGCAGTACTTC.

CDR3 nucleotides: TGTGCCAGCAGCTTAGGGGGCAGCGCGAACACTGAAGCTTTCTTT. This codes for CASSLGGSANTEAFF. J is TRBJ1-1 and V is TRBV7-6, with a weak D call TRBD1 (5 bases). This CDR3 is built from 15 residues. V dropped 1 base and J dropped 1 base, with 10 bases sitting between them. CDR1 and CDR2 from the germline V gene are SGHVS and FNYEAQ.

The V call is TRBV2, the J call TRBJ2-7, with D unclear. Germline V gives CDR1 SNHLY, CDR2 FYNNEI. Trimming shortened V by 6 bases and J by 6 bases, and 12 bases separated the two germline ends. The CDR3 is 12 amino acids. In nucleotides, the CDR3 is TGTGCCAGCAGGGACCCCCGGGCCGAGCAGTACTTC. Residues: CASRDPRAEQYF.

This clone was counted a few times. CDR3 protein: CASSGLIQGSYEQYF. For the CDR3, the DNA is TGTGCCAGCAGTGGTTTAATTCAGGGTAGCTACGAGCAGTACTTC. J is TRBJ2-7 and V is TRBV6-1; possibly TRBD1 for D (5 bases). This CDR3 has 15 residues. CDR1 is MNHNS, CDR2 SASEGT, per germline. Trimming removed 4 bases from V and 3 bases from J, with 16 bases in between.

This clone has a count of ten or more. The chain combines TRBV4-1 with TRBJ2-7, with TRBD1 matching over 10 bases. In germline, CDR1 is MGHRA, CDR2 YSYEKL. The length of the CDR3 is 15 residues. V shed 4 bases and J 2 bases; nucleotides not matched to a gene: 5. This CDR3 reads CASSPGQGGAYEQYF. CDR3 DNA sequence: TGCGCCAGCAGCCCCGGACAGGGGGGAGCCTACGAGCAGTACTTC.

The chain links TRBV11-3 to TRBJ2-1; tentative D call: TRBD1 (6 bases). The CDR3 totals 12 residues. The V and J ends lost 2 bases and 9 bases respectively, with 8 bases between them. In germline, CDR1 is SGHNT, CDR2 YENEEA. DNA for the CDR3: TGTGCCAGCAGCTTACAAGGGGGTGAGCAGTTCTTC. This translates into CASSLQGGEQFF.

The V and J genes are TRBV5-4 and TRBJ2-5; 9 bases map to TRBD1. Germline-derived CDR1 and CDR2 are SGHNT and YYREEE (reference sequence). The CDR3 has 14 amino acids. Germline trimming cut 3 bases from V and 5 bases from J; bases unmatched to any gene: 5. The CDR3 sequence: CASSSQGATETQYF. In DNA, the CDR3 is TGTGCCAGCAGCTCACAGGGGGCGACCGAGACCCAGTACTTC.

The chain is built from TRBV9 and TRBJ2-3; no reliable D call. V shed 2 bases and J shed 4 bases, with 8 bases lying between them. This CDR3 is 13 amino acids long. Per germline, CDR1 SGDLS and CDR2 YYNGEE. The CDR3 is CASSVSSADTQYF. The CDR3 DNA follows: TGTGCCAGCAGCGTTTCTTCGGCAGATACGCAGTATTTT.

The chain has TRBV5-1 and TRBJ2-3, with a possible D match to TRBD2 (5 bases). Trimming took 0 bases from V and 6 from J, leaving 14 bases between them. Germline V gives CDR1 SGHRS, CDR2 YFSETQ. The CDR3 covers 15 residues. The CDR3 protein is CASSLGASPADTQYF. In DNA, the CDR3 is TGCGCCAGCAGCTTGGGGGCTAGCCCGGCGGATACGCAGTATTTT.

V is TRBV7-9 and J is TRBJ1-2, with D perhaps matching TRBD1 (6 bases). The CDR3 length is 14 residues. The germline V gene encodes CDR1 SEHNR and CDR2 FQNEAQ (reference sequence). V was clipped by 3 bases and J by 5 bases, with 13 bases between them. The CDR3 reads CASSFSGTTYGYTF. CDR3 nucleotide sequence: TGTGCCAGCAGCTTCTCCGGGACAACGTATGGCTACACCTTC.